This T cell receptor (beta chain) was profiled in a study of beta chain features in type 1 diabetes. General observations from the study: Researchers report that Type 1 diabetes patients had moderately but significantly shorter TCRB CDR3s across all four CD4+ subsets.

Sorting gave populations that all exceeded 95% purity. For this clone: Antigen: not known.

V was clipped by 0 bases and J by 8 bases, with 14 bases between them. The CDR3 is 15 residues long. The germline V gene encodes CDR1 SGHAT and CDR2 FQDESV (reference sequence). cDNA synthesis used the whole RNA isolate, giving expressed TCRB sequences. The protocol was immunoSEQ multiplex PCR, while the TCRdb copy is restricted to in-frame clones and leaves out a portion. The sample has fewer than 350,000 clones, around a fifth seen once. Sequencing was performed on naive CD4+ T cells from blood. The clonotype originates from a woman aged 18 to 35 in good health. This chain connects TRBV11-1 to TRBJ2-1; D possibly corresponds to TRBD1 (6 bases). As DNA, the CDR3 is TGTGCCAGCAGCTTAGCGCTAGGACAGTCCCATGAGCAGTTCTTC. It codes for CASSLALGQSHEQFF.